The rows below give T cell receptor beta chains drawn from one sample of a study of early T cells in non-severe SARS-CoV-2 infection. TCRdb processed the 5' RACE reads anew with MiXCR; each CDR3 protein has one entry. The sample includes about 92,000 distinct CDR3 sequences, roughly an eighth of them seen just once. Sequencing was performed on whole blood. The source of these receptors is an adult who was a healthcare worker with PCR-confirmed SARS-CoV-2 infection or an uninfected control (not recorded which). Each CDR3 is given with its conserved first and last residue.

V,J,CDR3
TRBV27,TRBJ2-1,CASRGGGLDNEQFF
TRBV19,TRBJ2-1,CASSTQGKSEQFF
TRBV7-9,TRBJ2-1,CAGRTSGEARNEQFF
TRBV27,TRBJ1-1,CASSLVGGNTEAFF
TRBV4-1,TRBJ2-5,CASSLGGGRETQYF
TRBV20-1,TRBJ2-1,CSARGGSESYNEQFF
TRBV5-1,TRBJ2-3,CASSLQLAGVRGDTQYF
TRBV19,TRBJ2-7,CASSKPRTGSASYEQYF
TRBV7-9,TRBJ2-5,CASSSGPRLAGDLQETQYF
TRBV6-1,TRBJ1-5,CASPDNQPQHF
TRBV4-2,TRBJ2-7,CASSRGNLLEQYF
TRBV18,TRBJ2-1,CASSPEGRVDNEQFF
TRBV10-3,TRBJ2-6,CAIRSSSGLGAGANVLTF
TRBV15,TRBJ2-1,CATSRRTSGHYNEQFF
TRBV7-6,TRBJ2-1,CASSFGAFYNEQFF
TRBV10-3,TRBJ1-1,CAISESQGAGTEAFF
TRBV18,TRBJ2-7,CASSPTPGSSYEQYF
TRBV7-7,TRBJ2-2,CASSLDLGGELFF
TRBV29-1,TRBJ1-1,CSVQVTEAFF
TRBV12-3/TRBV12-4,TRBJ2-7,CATGAGHSSYEQYF
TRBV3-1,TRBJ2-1,CASGPWPSGGNEQFF
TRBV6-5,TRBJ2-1,CASSYLGDEQFF
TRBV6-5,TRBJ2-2,CASSYGTGSTGELFF
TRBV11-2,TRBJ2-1,CAIARGGQSYNEQFF
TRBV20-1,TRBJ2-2,CSANLRTANTGELFF
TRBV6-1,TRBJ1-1,CASSARDAREAFF
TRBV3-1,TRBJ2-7,CASSQVGEQYF
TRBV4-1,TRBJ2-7,CASSQEGVRNYEQYF
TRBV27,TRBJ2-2,CASRHPGLAGGPLGELFF
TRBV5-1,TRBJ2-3,CASSPFFRGSLTDTQYF
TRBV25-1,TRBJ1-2,CASSPPGGVEGYTF
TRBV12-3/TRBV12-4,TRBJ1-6,CASSPSTVSPLHF
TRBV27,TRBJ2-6,CASSPSVGYGANVLTF
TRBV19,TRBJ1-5,CASSIVGGSNQPQHF
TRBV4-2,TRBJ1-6,CASSQVRADNSPLHF
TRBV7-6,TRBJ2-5,CASSPVVVPQETQYF
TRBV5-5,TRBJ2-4,CASSLSLALAKNIQYF
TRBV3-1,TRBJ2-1,CASSPHGGGRADNEQFF
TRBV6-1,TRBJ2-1,CASSEEVQGIAYNEQFF
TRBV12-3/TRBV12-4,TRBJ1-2,CASSSGGPGYTF
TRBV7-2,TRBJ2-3,CASSLGPSSTDTQYF
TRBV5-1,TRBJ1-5,CASSLTGQSNQPQHF
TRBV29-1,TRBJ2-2,CSVEGTSGSGGELFF
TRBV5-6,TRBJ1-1,CASSRGTGENTEAFF
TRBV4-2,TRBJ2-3,CASSQDDAGGPGDTQYF
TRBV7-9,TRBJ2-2,CASSPSGATGELFF
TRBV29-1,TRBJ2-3,CSVEVIDTQYF
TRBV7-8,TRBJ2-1,CASSLSGNYNEQFF
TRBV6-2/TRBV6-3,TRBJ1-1,CASSYGSNTEAFF
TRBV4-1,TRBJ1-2,CASSQEGRGGDGYTF
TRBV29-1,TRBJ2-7,CSVEGGAFVHEQYF
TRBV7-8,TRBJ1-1,CASSRGTANTEAFF
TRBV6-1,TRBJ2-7,CASSEAGTGVLYEQYF
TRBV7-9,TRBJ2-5,CASSLSQASGETQYF
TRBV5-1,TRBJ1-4,CASSLGPSNEKLFF
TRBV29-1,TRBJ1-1,CSAMTVNTEAFF
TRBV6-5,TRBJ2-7,CASSLSRSYEQYF
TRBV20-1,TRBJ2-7,CSAPTLAGAGEQYF
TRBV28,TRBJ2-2,CASSFRQSNTGELFF
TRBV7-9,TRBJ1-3,CASIGSVSENTIYF